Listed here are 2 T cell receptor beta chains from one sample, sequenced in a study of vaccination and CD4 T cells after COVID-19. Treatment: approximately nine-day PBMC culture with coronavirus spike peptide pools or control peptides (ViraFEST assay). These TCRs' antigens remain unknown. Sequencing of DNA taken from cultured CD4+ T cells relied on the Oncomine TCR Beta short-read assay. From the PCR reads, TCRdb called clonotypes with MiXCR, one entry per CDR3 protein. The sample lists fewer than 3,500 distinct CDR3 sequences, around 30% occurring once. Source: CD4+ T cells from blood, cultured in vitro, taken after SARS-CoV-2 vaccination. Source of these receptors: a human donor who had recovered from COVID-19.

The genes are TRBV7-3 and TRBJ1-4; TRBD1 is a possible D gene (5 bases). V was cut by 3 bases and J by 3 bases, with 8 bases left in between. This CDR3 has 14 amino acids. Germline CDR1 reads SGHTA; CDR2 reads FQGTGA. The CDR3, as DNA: TGTGCCAGCAGCTTGTCGGGGGCTAATGAAAAACTGTTTTTT. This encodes CASSLSGANEKLFF.

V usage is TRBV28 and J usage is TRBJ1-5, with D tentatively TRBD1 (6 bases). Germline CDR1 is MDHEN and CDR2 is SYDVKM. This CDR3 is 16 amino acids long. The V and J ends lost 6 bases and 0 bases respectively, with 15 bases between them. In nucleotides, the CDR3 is TGTGCCAGCAGCCTCAGGGACACCAATAGCAATCAGCCCCAGCATTTT. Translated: CASSLRDTNSNQPQHF.